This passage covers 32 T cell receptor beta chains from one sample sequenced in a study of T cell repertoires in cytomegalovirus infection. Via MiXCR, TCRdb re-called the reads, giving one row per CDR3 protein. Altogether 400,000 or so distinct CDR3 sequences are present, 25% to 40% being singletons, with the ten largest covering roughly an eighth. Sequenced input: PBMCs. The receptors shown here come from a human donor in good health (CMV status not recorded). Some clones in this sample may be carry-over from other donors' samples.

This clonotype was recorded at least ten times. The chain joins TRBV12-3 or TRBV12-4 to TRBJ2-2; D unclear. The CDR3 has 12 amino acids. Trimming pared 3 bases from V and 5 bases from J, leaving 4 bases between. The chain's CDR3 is CASSLATGELFF. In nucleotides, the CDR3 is TGTGCCAGCAGTTTGGCTACCGGGGAGCTGTTTTTT.

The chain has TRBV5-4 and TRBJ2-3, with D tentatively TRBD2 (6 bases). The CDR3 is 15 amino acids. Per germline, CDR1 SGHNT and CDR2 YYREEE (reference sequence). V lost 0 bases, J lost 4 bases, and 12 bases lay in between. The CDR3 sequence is CASSLVSSEADTQYF. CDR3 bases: TGTGCCAGCAGCTTGGTGTCTAGCGAGGCAGATACGCAGTATTTT.

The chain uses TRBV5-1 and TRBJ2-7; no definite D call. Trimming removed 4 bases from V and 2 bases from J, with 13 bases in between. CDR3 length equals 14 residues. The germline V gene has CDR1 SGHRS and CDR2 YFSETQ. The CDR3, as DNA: TGCGCCAGCAGCCCCGACGCCCTTGCCTACGAGCAGTACTTC. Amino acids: CASSPDALAYEQYF.

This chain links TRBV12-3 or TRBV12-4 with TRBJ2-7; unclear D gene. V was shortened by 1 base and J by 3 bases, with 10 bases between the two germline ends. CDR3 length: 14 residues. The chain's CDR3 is CASSLGLEGYEQYF. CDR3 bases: TGTGCCAGCAGTTTAGGACTTGAAGGCTACGAGCAGTACTTC.

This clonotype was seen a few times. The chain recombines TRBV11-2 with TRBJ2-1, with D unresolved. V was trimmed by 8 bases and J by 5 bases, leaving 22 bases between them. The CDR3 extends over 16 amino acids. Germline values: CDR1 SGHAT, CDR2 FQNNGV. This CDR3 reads CASDRTRRRTNNEQFF. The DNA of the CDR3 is TGTGCCAGCGACCGGACGCGAAGACGAACAAACAATGAGCAGTTCTTC. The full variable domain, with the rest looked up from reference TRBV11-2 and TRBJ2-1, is EAGVAQSPRYKIIEKRQSVAFWCNPISGHATLYWYQQILGQGPKLLIQFQNNGVVDDSQLPKDRFSAERLKGVDSTLKIQPAKLEDSAVYLCASDRTRRRTNNEQFFGPGTRLTVL.

The DNA of the CDR3 is TGTGCCAGCCGACTTACCGCAACTAATGAAAAACTGTTTTTT. Its protein product is CASRLTATNEKLFF. The chain joins TRBV18 to TRBJ1-4; D not certain. CDR1 is KGHSH and CDR2 is LQKENI in the germline V gene. CDR3 length equals 14 residues. V lost 8 bases and J 0 bases, leaving 10 bases between the germline ends.

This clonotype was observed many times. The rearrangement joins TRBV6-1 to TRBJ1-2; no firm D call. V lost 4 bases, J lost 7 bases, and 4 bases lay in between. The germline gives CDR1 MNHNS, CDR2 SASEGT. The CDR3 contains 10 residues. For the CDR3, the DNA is TGTGCCAGCAGTGCGCGTGGCTACACCTTC. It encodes CASSARGYTF.

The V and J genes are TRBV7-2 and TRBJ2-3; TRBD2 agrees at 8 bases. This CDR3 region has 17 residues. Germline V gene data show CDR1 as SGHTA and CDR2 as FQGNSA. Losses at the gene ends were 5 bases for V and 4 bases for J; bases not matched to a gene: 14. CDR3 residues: CASSHRTSWLRADTQYF. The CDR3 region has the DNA TGTGCCAGCAGCCACCGGACTAGCTGGTTGAGGGCAGATACGCAGTATTTT.

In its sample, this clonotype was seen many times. In DNA, the CDR3 is TGTGCCAGTTGGGGGGTGTACAGGGGGCGAAGCACTGAAGCTTTCTTT. Translating it yields CASWGVYRGRSTEAFF. V usage is TRBV28 and J usage is TRBJ1-1, with TRBD1 matching 9 bases. The V gene end was trimmed by 9 bases and the J gene end by 4 bases; junction bases not matched to a gene: 15. The germline V gene has CDR1 MDHEN and CDR2 SYDVKM. The CDR3 extends over 16 amino acids.

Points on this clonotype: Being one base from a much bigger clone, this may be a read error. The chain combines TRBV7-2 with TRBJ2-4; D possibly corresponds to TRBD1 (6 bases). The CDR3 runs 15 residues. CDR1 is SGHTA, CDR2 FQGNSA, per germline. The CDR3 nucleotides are TGTGCCTGCAGCTCACAGGGTGCGGCCAAAAACATTCAGTACTTC. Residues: CACSSQGAAKNIQYF.

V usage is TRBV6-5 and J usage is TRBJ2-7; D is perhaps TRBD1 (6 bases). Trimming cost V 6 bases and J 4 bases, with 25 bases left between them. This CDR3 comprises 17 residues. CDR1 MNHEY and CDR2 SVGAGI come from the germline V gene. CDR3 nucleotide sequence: TGTGCCAGCAGCCGATACTCCGGTAGGACAGTAATATACGAGCAGTACTTC. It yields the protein CASSRYSGRTVIYEQYF.

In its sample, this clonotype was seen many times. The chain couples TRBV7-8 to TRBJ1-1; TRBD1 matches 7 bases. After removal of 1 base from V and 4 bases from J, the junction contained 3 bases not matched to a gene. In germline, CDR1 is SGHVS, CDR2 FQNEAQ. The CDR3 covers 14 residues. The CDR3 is CASSLGDSGTEAFF. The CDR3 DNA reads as TGTGCCAGCAGCTTAGGGGACAGCGGCACTGAAGCTTTCTTT.

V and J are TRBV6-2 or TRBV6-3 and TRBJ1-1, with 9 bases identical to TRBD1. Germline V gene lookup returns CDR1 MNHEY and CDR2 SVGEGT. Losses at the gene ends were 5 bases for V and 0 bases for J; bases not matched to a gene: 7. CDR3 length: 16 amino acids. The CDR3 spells CASSNGQGTMNTEAFF. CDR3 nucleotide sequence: TGTGCCAGCAGTAATGGACAGGGGACGATGAACACTGAAGCTTTCTTT.

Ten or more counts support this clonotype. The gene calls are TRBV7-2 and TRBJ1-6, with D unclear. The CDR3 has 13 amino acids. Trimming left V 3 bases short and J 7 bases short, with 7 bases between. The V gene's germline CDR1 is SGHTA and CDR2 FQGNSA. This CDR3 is CASSFSENSPLHF. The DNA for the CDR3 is TGTGCCAGCAGCTTTTCGGAGAATTCACCCCTCCACTTT.

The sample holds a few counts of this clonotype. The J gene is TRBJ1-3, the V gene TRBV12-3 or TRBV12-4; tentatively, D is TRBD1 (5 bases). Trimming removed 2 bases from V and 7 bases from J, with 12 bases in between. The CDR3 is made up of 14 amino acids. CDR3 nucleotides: TGTGCCAGCAGTTTATATCAGGGAGGGAACACCATATATTTT. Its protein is CASSLYQGGNTIYF.

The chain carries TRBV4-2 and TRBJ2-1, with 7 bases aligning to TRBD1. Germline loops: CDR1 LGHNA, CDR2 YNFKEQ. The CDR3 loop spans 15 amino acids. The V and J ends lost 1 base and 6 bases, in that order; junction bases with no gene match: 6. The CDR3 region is CASSQGQGRGNEQFF. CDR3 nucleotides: TGTGCCAGCAGCCAAGGACAGGGAAGGGGCAATGAGCAGTTCTTC.

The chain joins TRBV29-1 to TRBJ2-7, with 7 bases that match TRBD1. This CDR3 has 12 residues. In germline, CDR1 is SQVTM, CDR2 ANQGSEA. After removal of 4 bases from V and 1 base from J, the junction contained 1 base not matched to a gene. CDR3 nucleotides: TGCAGCGTTGCGACAGGGTCCTACGAGCAGTACTTC. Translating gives CSVATGSYEQYF.

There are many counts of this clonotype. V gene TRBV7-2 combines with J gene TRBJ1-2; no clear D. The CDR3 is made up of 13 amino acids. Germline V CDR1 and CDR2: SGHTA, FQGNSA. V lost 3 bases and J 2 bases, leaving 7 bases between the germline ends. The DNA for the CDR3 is TGTGCCAGCAGCTTGGCAAAGAACTATGGCTACACCTTC. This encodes CASSLAKNYGYTF.

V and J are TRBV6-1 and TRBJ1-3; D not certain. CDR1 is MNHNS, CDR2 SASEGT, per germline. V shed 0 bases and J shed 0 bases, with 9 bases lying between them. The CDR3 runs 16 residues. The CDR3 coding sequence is TGTGCCAGCAGTGAAGCGCTTCTGGGCTCTGGAAACACCATATATTTT. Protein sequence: CASSEALLGSGNTIYF.

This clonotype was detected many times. The CDR3 is CASSLGKSFGAGYEQYF. In DNA form, the CDR3 reads TGTGCCAGCAGCTTAGGGAAGTCATTCGGGGCAGGCTACGAGCAGTACTTC. V gene TRBV7-8 combines with J gene TRBJ2-7; perhaps D is TRBD1 or TRBD2 (5 bases each). Deletions cut 1 base from V and 3 bases from J, with 19 bases between. Germline V gene lookup returns CDR1 SGHVS and CDR2 FQNEAQ. The CDR3 consists of 17 residues.

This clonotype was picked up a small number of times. The CDR3 bases are TGCGCCAGCAGCCAAGATCTTAGCGGGGGGCCCCCTCGGGGCAATGAGCAGTTCTTC. Translated, it gives CASSQDLSGGPPRGNEQFF. The V call is TRBV4-3, the J call TRBJ2-1; the match to TRBD2 covers 10 bases. The CDR3 consists of 19 residues. From germline, CDR1 is LGHNA and CDR2 YSLEER. V shed 0 bases and J 6 bases; nucleotides not matched to a gene: 14.

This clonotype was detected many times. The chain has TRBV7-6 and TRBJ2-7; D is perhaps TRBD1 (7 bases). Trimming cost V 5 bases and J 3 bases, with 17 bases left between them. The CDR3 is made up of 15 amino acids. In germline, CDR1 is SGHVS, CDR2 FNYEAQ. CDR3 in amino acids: CASSQGGPGIYEQYF. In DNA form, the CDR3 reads TGTGCCAGCAGCCAGGGGGGTCCCGGAATCTACGAGCAGTACTTC.

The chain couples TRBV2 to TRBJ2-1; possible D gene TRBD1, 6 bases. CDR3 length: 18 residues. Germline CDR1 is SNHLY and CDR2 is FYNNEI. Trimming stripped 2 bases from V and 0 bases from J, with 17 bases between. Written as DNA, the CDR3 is TGTGCCAGCAGTGAATGGGGGCTGGAAACCAGCTCCTACAATGAGCAGTTCTTC. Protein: CASSEWGLETSSYNEQFF.

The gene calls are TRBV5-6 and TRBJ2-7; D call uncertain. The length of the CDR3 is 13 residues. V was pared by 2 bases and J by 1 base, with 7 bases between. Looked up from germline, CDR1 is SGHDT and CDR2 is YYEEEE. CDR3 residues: CASSFKGSYEQYF. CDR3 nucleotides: TGTGCCAGCAGCTTTAAGGGTTCCTACGAGCAGTACTTC.

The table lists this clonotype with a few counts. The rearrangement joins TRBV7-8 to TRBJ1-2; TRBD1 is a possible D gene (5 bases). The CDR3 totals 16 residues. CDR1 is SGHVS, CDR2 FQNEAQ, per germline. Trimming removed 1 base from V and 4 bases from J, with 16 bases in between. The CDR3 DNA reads TGTGCCAGCAGCTTAGGACTAGGCAGGGATGGCTATGGCTACACCTTC. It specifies CASSLGLGRDGYGYTF.

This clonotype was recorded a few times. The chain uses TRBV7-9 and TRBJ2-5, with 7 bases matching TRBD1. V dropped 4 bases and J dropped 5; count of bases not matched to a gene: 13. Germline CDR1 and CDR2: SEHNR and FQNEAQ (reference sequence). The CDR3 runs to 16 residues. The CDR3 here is CASSSNERGQRETQYF. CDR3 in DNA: TGTGCCAGCAGCTCCAACGAAAGGGGACAGAGGGAGACCCAGTACTTC.

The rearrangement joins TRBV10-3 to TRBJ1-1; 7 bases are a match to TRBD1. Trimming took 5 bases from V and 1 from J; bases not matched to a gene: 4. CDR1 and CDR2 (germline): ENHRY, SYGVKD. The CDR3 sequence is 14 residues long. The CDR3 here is CAISFGDRNTEAFF. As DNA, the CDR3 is TGTGCCATCAGTTTTGGGGACAGGAACACTGAAGCTTTCTTT.

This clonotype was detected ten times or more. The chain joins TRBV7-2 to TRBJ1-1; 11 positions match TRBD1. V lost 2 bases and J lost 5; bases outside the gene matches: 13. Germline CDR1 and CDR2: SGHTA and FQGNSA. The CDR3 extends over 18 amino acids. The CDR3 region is CASSLSIRDRGYGTEAFF. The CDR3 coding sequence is TGTGCCAGCAGCTTATCGATCCGGGACAGGGGGTATGGAACTGAAGCTTTCTTT.

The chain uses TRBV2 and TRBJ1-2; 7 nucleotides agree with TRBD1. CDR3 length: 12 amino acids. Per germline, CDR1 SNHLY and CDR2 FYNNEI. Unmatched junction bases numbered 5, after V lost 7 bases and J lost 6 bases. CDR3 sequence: CASKGARDGYTF. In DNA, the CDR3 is TGTGCCAGCAAGGGGGCCCGAGATGGCTACACCTTC.

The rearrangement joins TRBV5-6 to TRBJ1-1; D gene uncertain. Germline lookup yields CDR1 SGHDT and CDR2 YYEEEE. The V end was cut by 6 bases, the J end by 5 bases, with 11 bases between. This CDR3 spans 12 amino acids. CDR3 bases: TGTGCCAGCACCTCATCCGATACTGAAGCTTTCTTT. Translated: CASTSSDTEAFF.

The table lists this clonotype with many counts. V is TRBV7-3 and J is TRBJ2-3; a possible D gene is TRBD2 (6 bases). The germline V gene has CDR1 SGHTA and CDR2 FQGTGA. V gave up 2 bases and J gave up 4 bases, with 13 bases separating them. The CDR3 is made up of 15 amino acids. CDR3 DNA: TGTGCCAGCAGCTTAGAGGCAGGGAGGTCAGATACGCAGTATTTT. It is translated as CASSLEAGRSDTQYF.

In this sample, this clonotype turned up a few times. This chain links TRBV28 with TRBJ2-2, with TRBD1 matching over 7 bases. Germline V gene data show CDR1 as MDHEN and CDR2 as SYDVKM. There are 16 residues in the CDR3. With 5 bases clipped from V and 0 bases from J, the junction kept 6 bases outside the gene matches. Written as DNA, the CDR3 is TGTGCCAGCAGTCCACCGCAGGGGGCGAACACCGGGGAGCTGTTTTTT. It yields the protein CASSPPQGANTGELFF.